The present entry profiles one T cell receptor (beta chain) with its context. Antigen unknown. Germline V gives CDR1 SGHRS, CDR2 YFSETQ. Trimming removed 0 bases from V and 4 bases from J; junction bases left unmatched: 15. The CDR3 sequence is 18 residues long. The record originates from a study of cytomegalovirus exposure and HLA in healthy donors. PCR was performed using 60 Vbeta and 13 Jbeta primers. The data were produced by immunoSEQ multiplex PCR, yet TCRdb's version contains in-frame clones alone and is incomplete. The table includes 150,000 to 200,000 clones, around 78% detected once. Overall study findings and caveats: The authors reported that TCR beta sequences could predict HLA-A and HLA-B alleles. These predictions were accurate for most subjects in the first cohort.

Sequencing used PBMCs. The V gene is TRBV5-1, the J gene TRBJ1-1; TRBD1 matches at 7 bases. This TCR derives from a woman between 25 and 40 years old in good health and CMV-seropositive. The CDR3 sequence is CASSLVAALEGAGTEAFF. CDR3 sequence (DNA): TGCGCCAGCAGCTTGGTAGCTGCTTTGGAGGGGGCAGGCACTGAAGCTTTCTTT.